This passage covers 30 T cell receptor beta chains from one sample sequenced in a study of shared clonotypes between healthy human individuals. Clones were sequenced by immunoSEQ multiplex PCR, and TCRdb holds only the in-frame ones, with some missing. Of 450,000 to 500,000 clones in the sample, over 60% were seen once. Sample: PBMCs. Source of these receptors: a woman aged 40 to 55 in good health. Some clones in this sample may be carry-over from other donors' samples.

In this sample, this clone turned up a few times. The CDR3 loop reads CASGAGANTEAFF. CDR3 coding DNA: TGTGCCAGCGGTGCAGGAGCGAACACTGAAGCTTTCTTT. The V gene is TRBV28, the J gene TRBJ1-1; D ambiguous. The germline V gene encodes CDR1 MDHEN and CDR2 SYDVKM. There are 13 residues in the CDR3. V was pared by 8 bases and J by 1 base, with 11 bases between.

This rearrangement joins TRBV2 to TRBJ2-3, with no clear D. The germline V and J ends were trimmed by 7 bases and 1 base, with 12 bases remaining between them. Germline CDR1 SNHLY, CDR2 FYNNEI. CDR3 length equals 14 residues. The CDR3 nucleotides read TGTGCCAGCAAGGCTGGAAGGGGCACAGATACGCAGTATTTT. Its protein is CASKAGRGTDTQYF.

The chain couples TRBV30 to TRBJ2-1; D remains ambiguous. Germline-derived CDR1 and CDR2 are GTSNPN and SVGIG (reference sequence). Trimming removed 1 base from V and 1 base from J, with 8 bases in between. There are 14 residues in the CDR3. Written as DNA, the CDR3 is TGTGCCTGGAGTGGTGGGCAGTCCTACAATGAGCAGTTCTTC. It encodes CAWSGGQSYNEQFF.

With regard to this clone: This sequence may be a read error, since a much larger clone differs from it by one base. Other DNA sequences in the same sample also yield this CDR3. The rearrangement links TRBV11-3 to TRBJ2-3; no definite D call. Germline CDR1 reads SGHNT; CDR2 reads YENEEA. Trimming took 3 bases from V and 2 from J, leaving 3 bases between them. CDR3 length equals 12 residues. CDR3 nucleotides: TGTGCCAGCAGCTTCCACACAGATACGCAGTATTTT. Amino acid sequence: CASSFHTDTQYF.

Here the CDR3 reads CAAGWSSGANVLTF. For the CDR3, the DNA is TGTGCCGCGGGGTGGAGCTCTGGGGCCAACGTCCTGACTTTC. The chain couples TRBV28 to TRBJ2-6; tentatively, D is TRBD2 (6 bases). The germline V and J ends were trimmed by 11 bases and 0 bases, with 11 bases remaining between them. Germline-derived CDR1 and CDR2 are MDHEN and SYDVKM. CDR3 length equals 14 residues.

As to this clone: Germline and junction disagree at one end, which may indicate a read error. The chain carries TRBV27 and TRBJ2-1, with 9 bases fitting TRBD2. The CDR3 is made up of 12 amino acids. In germline, CDR1 is MNHEY, CDR2 SMNVEV (reference sequence). The CDR3, as DNA: TGTGTCAGCAGGTATAGCGGGGGACTTCTCCTCTTC. Translated: CVSRYSGGLLLF.

The chain is built from TRBV5-1 and TRBJ1-3, with D perhaps matching TRBD1 (6 bases). Trimming pared 2 bases from V and 1 base from J, leaving 13 bases between. This CDR3 has 16 residues. The germline V gene has CDR1 SGHRS and CDR2 YFSETQ. The CDR3 reads CASSLQGVGSGNTIYF. CDR3 nucleotides: TGCGCCAGCAGCTTACAGGGTGTGGGGTCTGGAAACACCATATATTTT.

The genes are TRBV7-9 and TRBJ1-5, with TRBD1 as a possible D gene (5 bases). The CDR3 length is 13 residues. The ends were cut back, 8 bases at V and 2 bases at J, with 10 bases in the middle. CDR1 and CDR2 (germline): SEHNR, FQNEAQ (reference sequence). The DNA of the CDR3 is TGTGCCAGCCGGGGGGGTGGCAATCAGCCCCAGCATTTT. Translating it yields CASRGGGNQPQHF.

This chain links TRBV5-3 with TRBJ2-4; 11 bases match TRBD2. TRBV5-3 qualifies as an ORF whose function is uncertain. The V gene end was trimmed by 4 bases and the J gene end by 2 bases; junction bases not matched to a gene: 5. CDR3 length equals 16 residues. Here the CDR3 DNA reads TGTGCCAGAAGCACCGGGACTAGCGGAACCAAAAACATTCAGTACTTC. Residues: CARSTGTSGTKNIQYF.

CDR3 coding DNA: TGTGCCAGCAGCGTAGACGGGGGGCTGTTTCAGCCCCAGCATTTT. The encoded protein is CASSVDGGLFQPQHF. The rearrangement links TRBV9 to TRBJ1-5; D might be TRBD1 (6 bases). Trimming stripped 0 bases from V and 6 bases from J, with 13 bases between. Germline values: CDR1 SGDLS, CDR2 YYNGEE. This CDR3 has 15 residues.

This sequence joins TRBV30 and TRBJ1-5; the D is unclear. V lost 2 bases, J lost 0 bases, and 20 bases lay in between. This CDR3 region has 18 residues. In germline, CDR1 is GTSNPN, CDR2 SVGIG (reference sequence). In DNA, the CDR3 is TGTGCCTGGAGTTTAGGACGGGGAATGTCAAATAGCAATCAGCCCCAGCATTTT. This translates into CAWSLGRGMSNSNQPQHF.

This clone was counted at least ten times. Other DNA sequences from this sample encode an identical CDR3 as well. The V gene is TRBV4-2, the J gene TRBJ1-2, with TRBD1 identical over 11 bases. The CDR3 has 16 residues. V shed 3 bases, J shed 4 bases, and the junction held 7 bases outside the gene matches. Looked up from germline, CDR1 is LGHNA and CDR2 is YNFKEQ. As DNA, the CDR3 is TGTGCCAGCAGCCACTGGGGGACAGGGGGGACCTATGGCTACACCTTC. This translates into CASSHWGTGGTYGYTF.

CDR3 nucleotide sequence: TGTGCCAGTAGTAAGACTAGCGGGAGACACACAGATACGCAGTATTTT. Encoded protein: CASSKTSGRHTDTQYF. The V call is TRBV19, the J call TRBJ2-3; TRBD2 matches 12 bases. CDR3 length equals 16 residues. With V trimmed by 4 bases and J by 2 bases, 4 bases remained unmatched. From germline, CDR1 is LNHDA and CDR2 SQIVND (reference sequence).

This rearrangement joins TRBV5-1 to TRBJ2-1, with 14 bases matching TRBD2. Per the germline V gene, CDR1 is SGHRS and CDR2 is YFSETQ. The CDR3 is 16 amino acids. With 3 bases clipped from V and 10 bases from J, the junction kept 9 bases outside the gene matches. Written as DNA, the CDR3 is TGCGCCAGCAGCTCCTGGACTAGCGGGAGGCGGGGGGAGCAGTTCTTC. Translation: CASSSWTSGRRGEQFF.

As regards this clone: A far larger clone is just one base off, so this is likely a read error. This CDR3 is also generated by other DNA sequences in the sample. The chain has TRBV5-1 and TRBJ1-1; D not certain. CDR3 size: 13 residues. The V gene lost 2 bases and the J gene lost 0 bases, with 5 bases spanning the gap. CDR1 is SGHRS and CDR2 is YFSETQ in the germline V gene. DNA of the CDR3: TGCGCCAGCAGCTTAGGGTTGAACACTGAAGCTTTCTTT. This sequence encodes CASSLGLNTEAFF.

In this sample, this clone turned up many times. The CDR3 coding sequence is TGTGCCAGCAGCAGACAGACAGGGGTCGGAAACACCATATATTTT. This codes for CASSRQTGVGNTIYF. The V and J genes are TRBV7-6 and TRBJ1-3; 8 bases map to TRBD1. The CDR3 runs to 15 residues. From germline, CDR1 is SGHVS and CDR2 FNYEAQ. J lost 4 bases, V lost 5 bases, and 7 bases had no gene match.

V usage is TRBV13 and J usage is TRBJ2-2, with TRBD2 matching 7 bases. There are 20 residues in the CDR3. The germline V gene encodes CDR1 PRHDT and CDR2 FYEKMQ (reference sequence). The V segment lost 3 bases and the J segment 3 bases; nucleotides outside the gene matches: 19. The CDR3 DNA follows: TGTGCCAGCAGCTTCCGGGCTGGTCAGGGCGGGAGTGGGTACACCGGGGAGCTGTTTTTT. This translates into CASSFRAGQGGSGYTGELFF.

The chain has TRBV30 and TRBJ2-3; possible D gene TRBD2, 6 bases. Trimming shortened V by 5 bases and J by 2 bases, and 20 bases separated the two germline ends. CDR3 length: 16 residues. Germline V CDR1 and CDR2: GTSNPN, SVGIG (reference sequence). The CDR3 loop reads CAWLDLLRDSTDTQYF. DNA of the CDR3: TGTGCCTGGTTGGACCTTTTGAGGGACTCCACAGATACGCAGTATTTT.

This rearrangement joins TRBV21-1 to TRBJ1-1. TRBV21-1 is termed a pseudogene. The CDR3 runs to 14 residues. The CDR3 nucleotides read TGTGCCAGCAGGGGGATGGTAATTCGCACTGAAGCTTTCTTT. Amino acids: CASRGMVIRTEAFF.

This clone was seen just once. The genes are TRBV28 and TRBJ2-1; TRBD1 matches 9 bases. The CDR3 covers 13 residues. CDR1 MDHEN and CDR2 SYDVKM come from the germline V gene. Trimming cost V 3 bases and J 7 bases; bases outside gene matches: 1. CDR3 region: CASSFGTGNEQFF. For the CDR3, the DNA is TGTGCCAGCAGTTTCGGGACAGGGAATGAGCAGTTCTTC.

This clone was picked up a small number of times. V and J are TRBV25-1 and TRBJ2-7; 10 bases line up with TRBD2. Per the germline V gene, CDR1 is MGHDK and CDR2 is SYGVNS. This CDR3 spans 13 amino acids. The J segment lost 3 bases and the V segment lost 5 bases, leaving 1 base of the junction unmatched. The CDR3 nucleotides read TGTGCCAGCAGTCGGACTAGCGGCTACGAGCAGTACTTC. Encoded protein: CASSRTSGYEQYF.

The chain links TRBV27 to TRBJ2-7; 9 nucleotides align to TRBD2. V dropped 2 bases and J dropped 10; count of bases not matched to a gene: 6. This CDR3 is 13 amino acids long. Germline CDR1 reads MNHEY; CDR2 reads SMNVEV (reference sequence). The CDR3 here is CASSLKGTSSQYF. The CDR3, as DNA: TGTGCCAGCAGTTTAAAGGGGACTAGCAGTCAGTACTTC.

The chain couples TRBV11-2 to TRBJ2-1; 10 bases map to TRBD1. The CDR3 contains 15 residues. CDR1 is SGHAT and CDR2 is FQNNGV in the germline V gene. Losses at the gene ends were 3 bases for V and 4 bases for J; bases not matched to a gene: 3. CDR3 sequence: CASSFGQGGYNEQFF. CDR3 DNA sequence: TGTGCCAGCAGCTTCGGACAGGGGGGTTACAATGAGCAGTTCTTC.

The V gene is TRBV27, the J gene TRBJ2-7; maybe TRBD1 (5 bases). The CDR3 loop spans 16 amino acids. Germline CDR1 reads MNHEY; CDR2 reads SMNVEV (reference sequence). Trimming stripped 2 bases from V and 3 bases from J, with 17 bases between. The CDR3 bases are TGTGCCAGCAGTTTAGTGGCGGCAGGGAAAGGCTACGAGCAGTACTTC. It encodes CASSLVAAGKGYEQYF.

The chain recombines TRBV1 with TRBJ2-1; TRBD2, the table's D call, lacks a check against the DNA. TRBV1 is reported as a pseudogene. This CDR3 has 15 residues. This chain's CDR3 is CTSSQFREGANEQFF. CDR3 nucleotide sequence: TGCACCAGCAGCCAATTCCGGGAGGGTGCCAATGAGCAGTTCTTC.

The CDR3 loop reads CASSRQVSGNTIYF. In DNA, the CDR3 is TGTGCCAGTAGTAGACAGGTTTCTGGAAACACCATATATTTT. The chain has TRBV19 and TRBJ1-3, with TRBD1 as a possible D gene (6 bases). The germline V gene encodes CDR1 LNHDA and CDR2 SQIVND (reference sequence). V was clipped by 4 bases and J by 1 base, with 8 bases between them. The CDR3 extends over 14 amino acids.

The chain recombines TRBV29-1 with TRBJ1-2, with D hard to call. The germline gives CDR1 SQVTM, CDR2 ANQGSEA. This CDR3 spans 13 amino acids. Trimming stripped 0 bases from V and 7 bases from J, with 12 bases between. CDR3 region: CSVEETRGGGYTF. CDR3 in DNA: TGCAGCGTTGAAGAAACTCGAGGCGGTGGCTACACCTTC.

In its sample, this clone was seen once. The chain recombines TRBV18 with TRBJ2-3, with 8 bases fitting TRBD2. The CDR3 is 16 amino acids. The germline gives CDR1 KGHSH, CDR2 LQKENI. V gave up 1 base and J gave up 2 bases; unmatched junction bases: 5. The CDR3: CASSPLTSGDTDTQYF. The CDR3 coding sequence is TGTGCCAGCTCACCACTTACTAGCGGTGACACAGATACGCAGTATTTT.

The V gene is TRBV28, the J gene TRBJ2-6; D is ambiguous. This CDR3 has 14 residues. Per the germline V gene, CDR1 is MDHEN and CDR2 is SYDVKM. Trimming cost V 5 bases and J 2 bases, with 7 bases left between them. CDR3 protein: CASSDGAGANVLTF. Here the CDR3 DNA reads TGTGCCAGCAGTGATGGCGCTGGGGCCAACGTCCTGACTTTC.

This clone was detected ten times or more. The chain couples TRBV30 to TRBJ1-5, with D possibly matching TRBD1 (5 bases). The CDR3 has 13 residues. V was clipped by 2 bases and J by 1 base, with 6 bases between them. Germline assignment: CDR1 GTSNPN and CDR2 SVGIG (reference sequence). CDR3 region: CAWSRGSNQPQHF. CDR3 DNA sequence: TGTGCCTGGAGTCGGGGGAGCAATCAGCCCCAGCATTTT. The whole variable domain, filled in from reference TRBV30 and TRBJ1-5, reads SQTIHQWPATLVQPVGSPLSLECTVEGTSNPNLYWYRQAAGRGLQLLFYSVGIGQISSEVPQNLSASRPQDRQFILSSKKLLLSDSGFYLCAWSRGSNQPQHFGDGTRLSIL.